A selection of T cell receptor beta chains follows, all from one sample in a study of early T cells in non-severe SARS-CoV-2 infection. Each CDR3 protein gets one entry after TCRdb re-called the 5' RACE reads with MiXCR. Of around 44,000 distinct CDR3 sequences detected, around 7.7% appear once; the ten largest clones hold roughly 6%. Sequenced: whole blood. The receptors were sampled from an adult who was a healthcare worker with PCR-confirmed SARS-CoV-2 infection or an uninfected control (not recorded which). The CDR3 runs from the conserved cysteine through the conserved F or W. D genes are given only for firm matches. Expanded clones get a size class; other rows say once, few or many, or leave the size out.

TRBV11-2	many	.	TRBJ1-6	TGTGCCAGCAGCTTCGAGGGTCGAAATTCACCCCTCCACTTT	CASSFEGRNSPLHF
TRBV20-1	many	.	TRBJ1-5	TGCAGTGCTAGAGCAACAGGGAATCAGCCCCAGCATTTT	CSARATGNQPQHF
TRBV6-1	few	.	TRBJ2-7	TGTGCCAGCAGGGAACTCGGGACCTTGGGGTCTTACGAGCAGTACTTC	CASRELGTLGSYEQYF
TRBV9	.	.	TRBJ2-2	TGTGCCAGCAGAGCAGGAGACAACACCGGGGAGCTGTTTTTT	CASRAGDNTGELFF
TRBV10-3	many	.	TRBJ2-3	TGTGCCATCAGTGAGTTGGTGGGCCGCACAGATACGCAGTATTTT	CAISELVGRTDTQYF
TRBV20-1	many	TRBD1	TRBJ2-2	TGCAGTGCTGACCACAGGGGGCGCGGGGCCGGGGAGCTGTTTTTT	CSADHRGRGAGELFF
TRBV5-4	few	.	TRBJ1-1	TGTGTCAGCAGCTTACCCAGACAGAGCATGAACACTGAAGCTTTCTTT	CVSSLPRQSMNTEAFF
TRBV12-3/TRBV12-4	many	.	TRBJ1-6	TGTGCCAGCAGCCCGTCCTGGTCCTATAATTCACCCCTCCACTTT	CASSPSWSYNSPLHF
TRBV20-1	few	.	TRBJ1-5	TGCAGAGCTAGCGCGGGAGGGGGATACAATCAGCCCCAGCATTTT	CRASAGGGYNQPQHF
TRBV3-1	many	.	TRBJ1-1	TGTGCCAGCAGCCAAGATGTCCAGAGAGCAGCTTTCTTT	CASSQDVQRAAFF
TRBV5-1	many	.	TRBJ1-2	TGCGCCAGCAGCCCGGGCAACGGGGCTAACTATGGCTACACCTTC	CASSPGNGANYGYTF
TRBV11-2	.	.	TRBJ2-1	TGTGCCAGCAGCGTAAGAGGGCTGGGTCAGTTCTTC	CASSVRGLGQFF
TRBV10-3	few	.	TRBJ1-5	TGTGCCATCAGTGAGCCAGGGAGCAATCAGCCCCAGCATTTT	CAISEPGSNQPQHF
TRBV19	many	.	TRBJ2-7	TGTGCCAGTAGTCCCCAGGGAGGCTACGAGCAGTACTTC	CASSPQGGYEQYF
TRBV3-1	few	.	TRBJ2-7	TGTGCCAGCAGCCAAGGGGACGAGCAGTACTTC	CASSQGDEQYF
TRBV7-9	.	TRBD2	TRBJ2-3	TGTGCCAGCAGCCTTAGCGGGGGGGCTGAAGATACGCAGTATTTT	CASSLSGGAEDTQYF
TRBV4-3	many	.	TRBJ1-1	TGCGCCAGCAGCCAAGATGCCCTGGGAAAGAACACTGAAGCTTTCTTT	CASSQDALGKNTEAFF
TRBV7-3	.	TRBD1	TRBJ2-1	TGTGCCAGCAGCGCCCAACAGGGGACCTACAATGAGCAGTTCTTC	CASSAQQGTYNEQFF
TRBV12-3/TRBV12-4	.	.	TRBJ1-5	TGTGCCAGCAGTTTTGGGGCGCGGCAGCCCCAGCATTTT	CASSFGARQPQHF
TRBV7-2	.	.	TRBJ1-3	TGTGCCAGCAGCCAGGGAACCTCTGGAAACACCATATATTTT	CASSQGTSGNTIYF
TRBV13	many	.	TRBJ1-6	TGTGCCAGCAGCTTAGGCGTTCCAGGGACCTATAATTCACCCCTCCACTTT	CASSLGVPGTYNSPLHF
TRBV5-1	many	.	TRBJ1-2	TGCGCCAGCAGCTTGGAGTCGGGGGTTGACTATGGCTACACCTTC	CASSLESGVDYGYTF
TRBV10-2	few	TRBD1	TRBJ1-5	TGCGCCAGCAGTGAGTCGACTGGGACAGGGGGCGCGGGTAGGCCCCAGCATTTT	CASSESTGTGGAGRPQHF
TRBV27	few	.	TRBJ2-2	TGTGCCAGCAGTGGGGCGTGGGGGCTCGGCACCGGGGAGCTGTTTTTT	CASSGAWGLGTGELFF
TRBV3-1	.	.	TRBJ2-5	TGTGCCAGCAACCTCCTCGGGGGGCGGGAGCAAGAGACCCAGTACTTC	CASNLLGGREQETQYF
TRBV7-2	.	.	TRBJ2-7	TGTGCCAGCAGCTTACCGCAGGGTTTATACGAGCAGTACTTC	CASSLPQGLYEQYF
TRBV10-1	.	.	TRBJ2-7	TGCGCCAGCAGTGACGGCGGCTCCTACGAGCAGTACTTC	CASSDGGSYEQYF
TRBV27	many	.	TRBJ2-5	TGTGCCAGCAGTTTAGGCTCACCCCAAGAGACCCAGTACTTC	CASSLGSPQETQYF
TRBV5-4	few	.	TRBJ2-3	TGTGCCAGCAGCTTGGCCACACTCACAGATACGCAGTATTTT	CASSLATLTDTQYF
TRBV19	many	TRBD1	TRBJ1-2	TGTGCCAGTGGGACAGGCTATGGCTACACCTTC	CASGTGYGYTF
TRBV15	many	.	TRBJ1-3	TGTGCCACCAGCCCCCGACAGGCCGTTCGAAACACCATATATTTT	CATSPRQAVRNTIYF
TRBV4-3	few	.	TRBJ1-6	TGCGCCAGCACCCATGGGAAGGGATCACCCCTCCACTTT	CASTHGKGSPLHF
TRBV27	many	.	TRBJ1-1	TGTGCCAGCGGGGACGGAGGGGTGGACACTGAAGCTTTCTTT	CASGDGGVDTEAFF
TRBV11-2	many	.	TRBJ2-7	TGTGCCAGCAGCTTAGATCGAATCCGAGCTCAAGAGCAGTACTTC	CASSLDRIRAQEQYF
TRBV29-1	few	.	TRBJ2-3	TGCAGCGTTGGGGAGGCAGGGGTAGATACGCAGTATTTT	CSVGEAGVDTQYF
TRBV11-2	.	TRBD1	TRBJ1-1	TGTGCCAGCAGCTTAGTTCCAGGGGGGAACACTGAAGCTTTCTTT	CASSLVPGGNTEAFF
TRBV20-1	many	.	TRBJ2-1	TGCAGTGCTAGGAATCAGGGAAACAATGAGCAGTTCTTC	CSARNQGNNEQFF
TRBV29-1	.	TRBD1	TRBJ2-2	TGCAGCGCTCTAGGACAGGTTAACACCGGGGAGCTGTTTTTT	CSALGQVNTGELFF
TRBV5-1	.	.	TRBJ2-5	TGCGCCAGCAGCAAAGTTGAGACCCAGTACTTC	CASSKVETQYF
TRBV12-3/TRBV12-4	.	TRBD2	TRBJ2-3	TGTGCCAGCAGTGCTAGCGGGCGCACAGATACGCAGTATTTT	CASSASGRTDTQYF
TRBV19	few	.	TRBJ2-4	TGTGCCAGTAGTTGGGACGGCAAAAACATTCAGTACTTC	CASSWDGKNIQYF
TRBV4-1	few	.	TRBJ2-1	TGCGCCAGCAGCCAAGCGAACGACCAAAAGCAGTTCTTC	CASSQANDQKQFF
TRBV28	few	TRBD2	TRBJ2-7	TGTGCCAGCAGTGAGACTAGCGTGAGGCACTTC	CASSETSVRHF
TRBV20-1	.	.	TRBJ1-1	TGCAGTGCTACTGATCCAACTCGATCCACTGAAGCTTTCTTT	CSATDPTRSTEAFF
TRBV7-8	few	.	TRBJ1-2	TGTGCCAGCGCAGGGAAGCCCAACTATGGCTACACCTTC	CASAGKPNYGYTF
TRBV10-2	many	.	TRBJ1-2	TGCGCCAGCAGTGAGTCTGGGCAGCGGGGATATGGCTACACCTTC	CASSESGQRGYGYTF
TRBV6-5	many	.	TRBJ2-2	TGTGCCAGCAGTTACGGCAGGGGCATCGGGGAGCTGTTTTTT	CASSYGRGIGELFF
TRBV28	many	TRBD1	TRBJ1-6	TGTGCCAGCAGTACCCGGGACAGGGGGGCCTATAATTCACCCCTCCACTTT	CASSTRDRGAYNSPLHF
TRBV11-2	.	.	TRBJ1-3	TGTGCCAGCAGCTTAGATTTTCGCTCGGGATCTGGAAACACCATATATTTT	CASSLDFRSGSGNTIYF
TRBV20-1	.	TRBD2	TRBJ2-7	TGCAGTGCTAGAGCCCCTAGCGGGCCCGTCTACGAGCAGTACTTC	CSARAPSGPVYEQYF
TRBV29-1	.	.	TRBJ2-5	TGCAGCGTCGAGGCGAGAAGGGCAGAGACCCAGTACTTC	CSVEARRAETQYF
TRBV6-1	many	TRBD1	TRBJ1-5	TGTGCCACATTGCGGACAGGTCCCAATCAGCCCCAGCATTTT	CATLRTGPNQPQHF
TRBV30	many	.	TRBJ2-2	TGTGCCTGGACAGGGGTGAACACCGGGGAGCTGTTTTTT	CAWTGVNTGELFF
TRBV14	many	TRBD2	TRBJ2-1	TGTGCCAGCAGCCAAGTGCGCGGGGGGGCTTACAATGAGCAGTTCTTC	CASSQVRGGAYNEQFF
TRBV20-1	many	.	TRBJ2-3	TGCAGTGCTAGAGATAGCGGACTAAGCACAGATACGCAGTATTTT	CSARDSGLSTDTQYF
TRBV2	.	TRBD1	TRBJ2-7	TGTGCCAGCAAAGGCGGGACAGGGGGATACGAGCAGTACTTC	CASKGGTGGYEQYF
TRBV20-1	.	.	TRBJ1-4	TGCAGTGCCGGCGGGTCCGGTAATGAAAAACTGTTTTTT	CSAGGSGNEKLFF